The 13 T cell receptor beta chains in this list originate from one sample, sequenced in a study of T cell changes during pregnancy in multiple sclerosis. TCRdb's copy holds only in-frame clones and misses some; the assay was immunoSEQ multiplex PCR. The sample shows 13,000 or so clones, roughly 86% of them seen only once. Here the sequenced sample was CD8+ T cells from peripheral blood mononuclear cells, taken in the first trimester of pregnancy. The receptors were sampled from a female donor with multiple sclerosis, enrolled in a pregnancy study.

The chain links TRBV10-2 to TRBJ2-1; D perhaps matches TRBD2 (6 bases). The CDR3 is 11 residues long. Germline V gene lookup returns CDR1 WSHSY and CDR2 SAAADI. Trimming took 4 bases from V and 15 from J, leaving 13 bases between them. This CDR3 reads CASSVGLGRFF. CDR3 sequence (DNA): TGCGCCAGCAGTGTGGGACTGGGACGGTTCTTC.

The chain links TRBV6-5 to TRBJ1-1; TRBD1 is a possible D gene (5 bases). This CDR3 has 15 amino acids. Trimming stripped 6 bases from V and 2 bases from J, with 16 bases between. Germline CDR1 MNHEY, CDR2 SVGAGI. CDR3 DNA: TGTGCCAGCAGGGACCCCAGGGAGGGCAACACTGAAGCTTTCTTT. This translates into CASRDPREGNTEAFF.

The CDR3, as DNA: TGTGCCAGCAGTGGGACTAGCGGGGGGGCAGATACGCAGTATTTT. Its translation: CASSGTSGGADTQYF. This sequence joins TRBV6-1 and TRBJ2-3; 15 bases fit TRBD2. J gave up 4 bases and V 4 bases, and 0 bases lay outside the gene matches. The CDR3 length is 15 residues. CDR1 and CDR2 from the germline V gene are MNHNS and SASEGT.

This clone is deemed medium-sized (0.01 to 0.1%). The J gene is TRBJ2-2, the V gene TRBV5-1; 9 nucleotides line up with TRBD1. The germline CDR1 and CDR2 sequences are SGHRS and YFSETQ. The CDR3 totals 17 residues. The V gene end was trimmed by 4 bases and the J gene end by 6 bases; junction bases not matched to a gene: 13. CDR3 nucleotides: TGCGCCAGCAGCCCAAGGGGTCTGGGACAGGGCGCCGGGGAGCTGTTTTTT. It codes for CASSPRGLGQGAGELFF.

The rearrangement uses TRBV15 and TRBJ2-5; D is possibly TRBD2 (5 bases). V was shortened by 3 bases and J by 4 bases, with 15 bases between the two germline ends. The length of the CDR3 is 15 residues. Germline CDR1 reads LNHNV; CDR2 reads YYDKDF (reference sequence). CDR3 region: CATSSPMRARETQYF. The CDR3 nucleotides read TGTGCCACCAGCAGCCCCATGAGGGCCCGAGAGACCCAGTACTTC.

V is TRBV4-3 and J is TRBJ1-2; D gene ambiguous. This CDR3 has 15 amino acids. V lost 1 base, J lost 4 bases, and 13 bases lay in between. Germline loops: CDR1 LGHNA, CDR2 YSLEER. The CDR3, as DNA: TGCGCCAGCAGCCAAGTTCAGGTTCCCAGCTATGGCTACACCTTC. Protein: CASSQVQVPSYGYTF.

The CDR3 DNA sequence: TGCGCCAGCAGCCAAGTTTATGCTAGCAGCGCTGAGCAGTTCTTC. Encoded protein: CASSQVYASSAEQFF. The chain uses TRBV4-3 and TRBJ2-1, with a weak D call TRBD2 (5 bases). The CDR3 sequence is 15 residues long. V was clipped by 1 base and J by 9 bases, with 16 bases between them. Germline V gene lookup returns CDR1 LGHNA and CDR2 YSLEER.

The count of this clone is one. A junction end diverges from the germline sequence, so it may reflect a read error. The chain couples TRBV7-8 to TRBJ1-6; no definite D call. This CDR3 comprises 13 residues. Germline values: CDR1 SGHVS, CDR2 FQNEAQ. The CDR3 loop reads CASSLAYDSPLHF. CDR3 coding DNA: TGTGCCAGCAGCTTAGCCTATGATTCACCCCTCCACTTT.

This chain's CDR3 is CASSQDQSGGAETQYF. CDR3 DNA sequence: TGTGCCAGCAGCCAAGATCAGAGCGGCGGGGCGGAGACCCAGTACTTC. The chain has TRBV4-2 and TRBJ2-5; TRBD2 might be the D (6 bases). The CDR3 runs to 16 residues. Germline V gene sequence: CDR1 LGHNA, CDR2 YNFKEQ. With 0 bases removed from V and 5 bases from J, the gap between germline ends came to 16 bases.

The V call is TRBV19, the J call TRBJ2-2; D is undetermined. This CDR3 region has 13 residues. The germline gives CDR1 LNHDA, CDR2 SQIVND (reference sequence). The V and J ends lost 10 bases and 1 base respectively, with 10 bases between them. CDR3: CATVLRNTGELFF. For the CDR3, the DNA is TGTGCCACCGTTCTCAGGAACACCGGGGAGCTGTTTTTT.

The chain joins TRBV21-1 to TRBJ1-1; no DNA check was done on the table's D call, TRBD1. TRBV21-1 is a pseudogene. The CDR3 is made up of 15 amino acids. The CDR3 loop is CASSKDPRTPAEAFF. CDR3 nucleotides: TGTGCCAGCAGCAAAGATCCGAGGACACCCGCTGAAGCTTTCTTT.

The table lists this clone with a few counts. J is TRBJ2-7 and V is TRBV2, with D maybe TRBD1 (8 bases). The germline gives CDR1 SNHLY, CDR2 FYNNEI. The CDR3 spans 15 residues. Trimming left V 3 bases short and J 5 bases short, with 17 bases between. In nucleotides, the CDR3 is TGTGCCAGCAGTGACCCGGACAGGGAGGGTAACGAGCAGTACTTC. Encoded protein: CASSDPDREGNEQYF. The full variable domain, with the rest looked up from reference TRBV2 and TRBJ2-7, is EPEVTQTPSHQVTQMGQEVILRCVPISNHLYFYWYRQILGQKVEFLVSFYNNEISEKSEIFDDQFSVERPDGSNFTLKIRSTKLEDSAMYFCASSDPDREGNEQYFGPGTRLTVT.

V gene TRBV11-1 combines with J gene TRBJ1-1; D is unclear. The V end lost 6 bases, the J end lost 0 bases, and 20 bases lay between the germline ends. The length of the CDR3 is 17 residues. CDR1 and CDR2 from the germline V gene are SGHAT and FQDESV (reference sequence). The CDR3, as DNA: TGTGCCAGCAGGTTGGATTACAGAGCACTTATGAACACTGAAGCTTTCTTT. It codes for CASRLDYRALMNTEAFF.